The next 9 T cell receptor beta chains were all read from a single sample in a study of post-analysis software for immune sequencing data. The study, taken as a whole, reports: The five TRBV segments detected at higher frequency in patients than in controls included TRBV5-6, TRBV5-1 and TRBV20-1.

cDNA libraries of TCR beta carried unique molecular identifiers. Each CDR3 protein gets one entry after TCRdb re-called the PCR reads with MiXCR. The sample has about 460,000 distinct CDR3 sequences; roughly 45% are singletons. Antigen specificity for these receptors is unknown. Sequenced: blood. All receptors come from a girl aged 10 to 17 with multiple sclerosis.

This clonotype was observed a few times. This chain links TRBV9 with TRBJ2-1; no clear D gene. Germline V gene data show CDR1 as SGDLS and CDR2 as YYNGEE. Trimming took off 1 base at V and 0 bases at J, with 11 bases between the two ends. This CDR3 comprises 16 residues. Written as DNA, the CDR3 is TGTGCCAGCAGCGTACCCGACGGAAGCTCCTACAATGAGCAGTTCTTC. Protein product: CASSVPDGSSYNEQFF. Based on the CDR3 plus reference TRBV9 and TRBJ2-1, the full variable domain is DSGVTQTPKHLITATGQRVTLRCSPRSGDLSVYWYQQSLDQGLQFLIQYYNGEERAKGNILERFSAQQFPDLHSELNLSSLELGDSALYFCASSVPDGSSYNEQFFGPGTRLTVL.

The J gene is TRBJ2-3, the V gene TRBV9, with 7 positions matching TRBD1. The CDR3 runs to 14 residues. V trimming: 0 bases; J trimming: 3 bases; junction bases outside the gene matches: 1. The germline V gene has CDR1 SGDLS and CDR2 YYNGEE. In nucleotides, the CDR3 is TGTGCCAGCAGCGTAGTACAGGGGACAGATACGCAGTATTTT. It codes for CASSVVQGTDTQYF.

V gene TRBV7-6 combines with J gene TRBJ2-2; 9 nucleotides agree with TRBD2. J lost 1 base, V lost 4 bases, and 4 bases had no gene match. The germline CDR1 and CDR2 sequences are SGHVS and FNYEAQ. The CDR3 consists of 16 residues. The CDR3 sequence is CASSSKAGGNTGELFF. The CDR3 DNA sequence: TGTGCCAGCAGCTCAAAAGCGGGAGGGAACACCGGGGAGCTGTTTTTT.

This clonotype was found once. The chain carries TRBV6-5 and TRBJ2-1; D possibly corresponds to TRBD2 (7 bases). There are 15 residues in the CDR3. Germline CDR1 is MNHEY and CDR2 is SVGAGI. V lost 5 bases, J lost 9 bases, and 20 bases lay in between. The CDR3 DNA is TGTGCCAGCAGTCCACCACCAAGGGGGGGAGGTGAGCAGTTCTTC. This encodes CASSPPPRGGGEQFF.

Only a few counts were recorded for this clonotype. V is TRBV28 and J is TRBJ2-7; perhaps D is TRBD1 or TRBD2 (7 bases each). CDR1 is MDHEN, CDR2 SYDVKM, per germline. This CDR3 spans 17 amino acids. Between the trimmed V and J ends, which lost 0 bases and 2 bases, there was a span of 17 bases. The CDR3 loop reads CASSLWRGTGTAYEQYF. DNA for the CDR3: TGTGCCAGCAGTTTATGGCGGGGGACCGGGACAGCCTACGAGCAGTACTTC. Full variable domain (rest looked up from reference TRBV28 and TRBJ2-7): DVKVTQSSRYLVKRTGEKVFLECVQDMDHENMFWYRQDPGLGLRLIYFSYDVKMKEKGDIPEGYSVSREKKERFSLILESASTNQTSMYLCASSLWRGTGTAYEQYFGPGTRLTVT.

This clonotype was detected once. At one boundary the junction diverges from the germline segment, which might be a read error. This rearrangement joins TRBV12-3 or TRBV12-4 to TRBJ1-5; D is unclear. This CDR3 has 15 amino acids. CDR3 region: CASSLIFGSGQSQHF. The CDR3 coding sequence is TGTGCCAGCAGTTTAATATTTGGGTCCGGTCAGTCCCAGCATTTT.

Notes on this clonotype: A read error is possible here, since a much larger clone lies one base away. This chain connects TRBV4-3 to TRBJ2-3, with TRBD1 identical over 7 bases. The V and J ends lost 0 bases and 4 bases, in that order; junction bases with no gene match: 7. CDR3 length: 16 residues. Germline V gene data show CDR1 as LGHNA and CDR2 as YSLEER. The CDR3 nucleotides read TGCGCCAGCAGCCAAGAGATCCTAAGGGGGCCAGATACGCAGTATTTT. As protein: CASSQEILRGPDTQYF.

The chain couples TRBV27 to TRBJ2-3; tentatively, D is TRBD2 (6 bases). The CDR3 sequence is 15 residues long. The V end was cut by 5 bases, the J end by 4 bases, with 16 bases between. Germline CDR1 reads MNHEY; CDR2 reads SMNVEV (reference sequence). The CDR3 protein is CASSPQGGNPDTQYF. The CDR3 DNA reads TGTGCCAGCAGTCCCCAAGGCGGGAATCCAGATACGCAGTATTTT.

The rearrangement joins TRBV14 to TRBJ2-7; D unresolved. Trimming took 1 base from V and 5 from J, leaving 15 bases between them. CDR3 length: 15 residues. Germline V gives CDR1 SGHDN, CDR2 FVKESK. CDR3 sequence reads: CASSQVLDGRNEQYF. The CDR3 DNA follows: TGTGCCAGCAGCCAAGTTCTAGATGGGCGGAACGAGCAGTACTTC.